The clone carrying this T cell receptor (beta chain) was detected a few times. The antigen remains unidentified. These data are taken from a study of follicular helper T cells after annual influenza vaccination. Overall study context: Sampling occurred days 0, 7 and 28 after each influenza vaccination. Across the 2013-2014, 2014-2015 and 2015-2016 vaccination seasons, some subjects were resampled. Whole-study findings and limits: Change in circulating plasmablasts correlated with ICOS+CD38+ cTfh clonality change.

Time point: 2015-2016 season, pre-vaccination. Subjects lived in the community and lacked influenza vaccine within the prior 6 months. CDR3 length: 16 amino acids. V shed 3 bases, J shed 5 bases, and the junction held 8 bases outside the gene matches. The V gene's germline CDR1 is SNHLY and CDR2 FYNNEI. The protocol was immunoSEQ multiplex PCR, while the TCRdb copy is restricted to in-frame clones and leaves out a portion. The data contain around 9,600 clones, about 84% of them singletons. The sequence came from an adult who received the influenza vaccine. The V gene is TRBV2, the J gene TRBJ1-5, with 9 bases matching TRBD1. This specimen consisted of CXCR5+ CD38- circulating T follicular helper cells from blood, obtained on the day of influenza vaccination. Subset in this sample: circulating Tfh, non-naive CD4+CXCR5+PD-1+ (ICOS+CD38+ or ICOS-CD38-). The CDR3 DNA is TGTGCCAGCAGTGAGGGAGACAGGGGGTACTATCAGCCCCAGCATTTT. It specifies CASSEGDRGYYQPQHF.